Below, 28 T cell receptor beta chains from the same sample are listed, as sequenced in a study of blood T cells in healthy people across ages. Primers used in a second PCR of about 7 to 12 cycles were a sample-barcoded 5' primer and a J-beta primer mix. TCRdb used MiXCR to reprocess the 5' RACE reads, holding one entry per CDR3 protein. The repertoire holds about 1.6 million distinct CDR3 sequences, with about 31% as singletons. The specimen was blood. The receptor source for this set is a woman younger than 45 in good health.

The CDR3 sequence is CASSKVASRRRNEQFF. In DNA form, the CDR3 reads TGTGCCAGCAGCAAAGTCGCTAGCAGGAGAAGAAATGAGCAGTTCTTC. The chain carries TRBV21-1 and TRBJ2-1; TRBD2 is taken as the D call from the table, unchecked against the DNA. TRBV21-1 is a pseudogene. This CDR3 is built from 16 residues.

This clonotype has a count of ten or more. J is TRBJ1-5 and V is TRBV6-6; tentative D call: TRBD1 (6 bases). This CDR3 spans 17 amino acids. Germline V lookup: CDR1 MNHNY, CDR2 SVGAGI (reference sequence). Deletions cut 2 bases from V and 4 bases from J, with 18 bases between. This chain's CDR3 is CASSYPGGGAGNQPQHF. The CDR3 DNA is TGTGCCAGCAGTTACCCTGGTGGGGGGGCGGGAAATCAGCCCCAGCATTTT.

DNA for the CDR3: TGTGCCAGCAGCGAAACAAAACTAGGGCGGCAGTTCTTC. The encoded protein is CASSETKLGRQFF. This rearrangement joins TRBV6-1 to TRBJ2-1, with D perhaps TRBD2 (5 bases). The CDR3 runs 13 residues. Germline-derived CDR1 and CDR2 are MNHNS and SASEGT. V was trimmed by 6 bases and J by 12 bases, leaving 18 bases between them.

The rearrangement uses TRBV6-5 and TRBJ2-3; TRBD1 matches at 7 bases. After removal of 6 bases from V and 3 bases from J, the junction contained 12 bases not matched to a gene. The CDR3 contains 16 residues. Germline V gene sequence: CDR1 MNHEY, CDR2 SVGAGI. The CDR3 here is CASSPGTVRLTDTQYF. The CDR3 nucleotides read TGTGCCAGCAGCCCAGGGACAGTCCGTTTGACAGATACGCAGTATTTT.

CDR3 loop: CASMTDVGLAGVPDTQYF. CDR3 nucleotide sequence: TGTGCCAGCATGACAGACGTGGGACTAGCGGGAGTCCCAGATACGCAGTATTTT. The chain has TRBV28 and TRBJ2-3; 14 nucleotides line up with TRBD2. V lost 7 bases and J lost 4; bases outside the gene matches: 13. Per germline, CDR1 MDHEN and CDR2 SYDVKM. The CDR3 length is 18 residues.

The sample holds many counts of this clonotype. This chain joins TRBV6-1 and TRBJ2-7; no definite D call. The germline V and J ends were trimmed by 10 bases and 0 bases, with 16 bases remaining between them. CDR1 and CDR2 from the germline V gene are MNHNS and SASEGT. The CDR3 runs 14 residues. The CDR3 sequence is CATDFDASSYEQYF. The CDR3, as DNA: TGTGCCACCGACTTTGACGCCAGCTCCTACGAGCAGTACTTC.

The rearrangement links TRBV29-1 to TRBJ1-2; D not certain. The germline V gene has CDR1 SQVTM and CDR2 ANQGSEA. The CDR3 contains 12 residues. The V end was cut by 3 bases, the J end by 7 bases, with 12 bases between. CDR3 nucleotides: TGCAGCGTTGATGGAAAGGGCTCTGGCTACACCTTC. Amino acid sequence: CSVDGKGSGYTF.

Remarks on this clonotype: The junction does not match germline at one end; this may be a read error. The CDR3 is CASSFNSTDTQYF. CDR3 DNA sequence: TGTGCCAGTAGCTTTAACAGCACAGATACGCAGTATTTT. This chain connects TRBV13 to TRBJ2-3; the D is unclear. Germline values: CDR1 PRHDT, CDR2 FYEKMQ (reference sequence). The CDR3 consists of 13 residues.

In its sample, this clonotype was seen a few times. This may stem from a read error, because a much larger clone lies one nucleotide away. This chain uses TRBV20-1 with TRBJ2-7, with D possibly TRBD2 on 5 matching bases. This CDR3 has 12 amino acids. V lost 6 bases to trimming and J lost 2 bases, with 11 bases between them. Germline CDR1 and CDR2: DFQATT and SNEGSKA (reference sequence). This CDR3 reads CSAPGLPYEQYF. The CDR3 DNA follows: TGCAGTGCCCCAGGACTGCCCTACGAGCAGTACTTC.

The chain couples TRBV12-3 or TRBV12-4 to TRBJ2-7, with D possibly being TRBD1 or TRBD2 (6 bases each). The CDR3 runs to 15 residues. Trimming stripped 5 bases from V and 0 bases from J, with 14 bases between. As DNA, the CDR3 is TGTGCCAGCAGTGTGGGGGGACATGTCTCCTACGAGCAGTACTTC. Translating gives CASSVGGHVSYEQYF.

The chain couples TRBV20-1 to TRBJ2-1, with a tentative D call TRBD2 (6 bases). Germline lookup yields CDR1 DFQATT and CDR2 SNEGSKA (reference sequence). The ends were cut back, 0 bases at V and 4 bases at J, with 22 bases in the middle. The CDR3 covers 18 residues. The CDR3 nucleotides are TGCAGTGCTAGAGACCCCCAGTCCGCTAGCGAGGAGTACAATGAGCAGTTCTTC. Its translation: CSARDPQSASEEYNEQFF.

There are a few counts of this clonotype. This chain connects TRBV14 to TRBJ1-1; D is unclear. V was trimmed by 3 bases and J by 12 bases, leaving 17 bases between them. Germline CDR1 SGHDN, CDR2 FVKESK. This CDR3 contains 13 residues. The CDR3 DNA sequence: TGTGCCAGCAGCCACATTCTACAGCGACAACCTTTCTTT. It is translated as CASSHILQRQPFF.

This chain links TRBV12-3 or TRBV12-4 with TRBJ1-2; 8 nucleotides line up with TRBD1. The ends lost 8 bases at V and 8 bases at J; junction bases unmatched: 13. The CDR3 extends over 14 amino acids. In DNA form, the CDR3 reads TGTGCCAGCGGCTACGAACTCAGGGGGCAAGGCTACACCTTC. This sequence encodes CASGYELRGQGYTF.

This chain joins TRBV5-1 and TRBJ2-1; D is ambiguous. The CDR3 is made up of 14 amino acids. V gave up 0 bases and J gave up 5 bases, with 9 bases separating them. CDR1 is SGHRS, CDR2 YFSETQ, per germline. The CDR3 coding sequence is TGCGCCAGCAGCTTGGGCACAGTAGACAATGAGCAGTTCTTC. As protein: CASSLGTVDNEQFF. Full variable domain (rest looked up from reference TRBV5-1 and TRBJ2-1): KAGVTQTPRYLIKTRGQQVTLSCSPISGHRSVSWYQQTPGQGLQFLFEYFSETQRNKGNFPGRFSGRQFSNSRSEMNVSTLELGDSALYLCASSLGTVDNEQFFGPGTRLTVL.

This clonotype was counted a few times. The chain couples TRBV6-1 to TRBJ1-1, with D unresolved. V was clipped by 8 bases and J by 1 base, with 14 bases between them. Germline V gene sequence: CDR1 MNHNS, CDR2 SASEGT. CDR3 size: 14 residues. The CDR3 loop is CASDLLQANTEAFF. CDR3 nucleotide sequence: TGTGCCAGCGACCTCCTACAAGCGAACACTGAAGCTTTCTTT.

This clonotype was counted only a few times. The chain combines TRBV5-6 with TRBJ2-7; 8 nucleotides match TRBD1. The germline gives CDR1 SGHDT, CDR2 YYEEEE. V lost 4 bases to trimming and J lost 3 bases; unmatched junction nucleotides: 6. The CDR3 runs 14 residues. This CDR3 is CASSTTGEGYEQYF. DNA for the CDR3: TGTGCCAGCAGCACGACAGGGGAAGGCTACGAGCAGTACTTC. The full variable domain, its missing parts supplied by reference TRBV5-6 and TRBJ2-7, is DAGVTQSPTHLIKTRGQQVTLRCSPKSGHDTVSWYQQALGQGPQFIFQYYEEEERQRGNFPDRFSGHQFPNYSSELNVNALLLGDSALYLCASSTTGEGYEQYFGPGTRLTVT.

The CDR3 spells CASETDSGANVLTF. The CDR3 DNA sequence: TGTGCCTCGGAGACTGATTCTGGGGCCAACGTCCTGACTTTC. The rearrangement links TRBV30 to TRBJ2-6; D is unresolved. V dropped 7 bases and J dropped 1 base, with 11 bases sitting between them. The CDR3 totals 14 residues. CDR1 is GTSNPN and CDR2 is SVGIG in the germline V gene (reference sequence).

This clonotype has more than one count but fewer than ten. The rearrangement joins TRBV4-1 to TRBJ2-3; D remains ambiguous. V was shortened by 5 bases and J by 0 bases, with 15 bases between the two germline ends. The CDR3 consists of 16 residues. The germline gives CDR1 MGHRA, CDR2 YSYEKL. The CDR3 region is CASSYNSPGSTDTQYF. CDR3 DNA: TGCGCCAGCAGCTATAATTCCCCCGGTAGCACAGATACGCAGTATTTT.

The chain is built from TRBV6-5 and TRBJ1-1; TRBD1 aligns across 7 bases. The CDR3 extends over 15 amino acids. The germline V gene encodes CDR1 MNHEY and CDR2 SVGAGI. Germline trimming cut 0 bases from V and 5 bases from J; bases unmatched to any gene: 6. CDR3 residues: CASSYSKTGKTEAFF. The CDR3 DNA sequence: TGTGCCAGCAGTTACTCGAAGACAGGGAAAACTGAAGCTTTCTTT.

The chain links TRBV3-1 to TRBJ2-5; 14 nucleotides match TRBD2. The V segment lost 5 bases and the J segment 4 bases; nucleotides outside the gene matches: 6. The CDR3 has 16 amino acids. The V gene's germline CDR1 is LGHDT and CDR2 YNNKEL (reference sequence). This CDR3 is CASSGGGLAGGETQYF. The CDR3, as DNA: TGTGCCAGCAGCGGGGGAGGACTAGCGGGAGGAGAGACCCAGTACTTC.

This clonotype was counted only a few times. Here the CDR3 reads CASTPDRGPGQPQHF. The DNA of the CDR3 is TGTGCCAGCACCCCGGACAGGGGGCCGGGACAGCCCCAGCATTTT. The chain recombines TRBV7-3 with TRBJ1-5, with 11 bases that match TRBD1. With 7 bases clipped from V and 7 bases from J, the junction kept 9 bases outside the gene matches. Germline values: CDR1 SGHTA, CDR2 FQGTGA. The CDR3 has 15 residues.

This clonotype has ten or more counts. This chain joins TRBV6-5 and TRBJ2-3, with a weak D call TRBD1 (6 bases). Germline V lookup: CDR1 MNHEY, CDR2 SVGAGI. The V and J ends lost 0 bases and 6 bases respectively, with 10 bases between them. The CDR3 runs 14 residues. CDR3 sequence reads: CASSYSDRTDTQYF. The CDR3 nucleotides are TGTGCCAGCAGTTACTCCGACAGGACCGATACGCAGTATTTT.

This clonotype was recorded a few times. The chain combines TRBV20-1 with TRBJ2-3, with TRBD2 identical over 11 bases. From germline, CDR1 is DFQATT and CDR2 SNEGSKA (reference sequence). V shed 4 bases, J shed 1 base, and the junction held 10 bases outside the gene matches. The CDR3 loop spans 17 amino acids. CDR3 coding DNA: TGCAGTGCTAAAGTAGCGGGAGGGCGTGTCGGCACAGATACGCAGTATTTT. As protein: CSAKVAGGRVGTDTQYF.

Points on this clonotype: A read error is likely, as this CDR3 ends without the conserved phenylalanine or tryptophan. The V and J genes are TRBV5-1 and TRBJ2-3, with a tentative D call TRBD1 (6 bases). Germline lookup yields CDR1 SGHRS and CDR2 YFSETQ. Trimming removed 5 bases from V and 4 bases from J, with 11 bases in between. The CDR3 sequence is 13 residues long. CDR3 protein: CASRSGVPDTQYS. The CDR3 coding sequence is TGCGCCAGCAGGTCAGGGGTTCCAGATACGCAGTATTCT.

For this clonotype: This may arise from a read error, as a much more abundant clone is one base away. V usage is TRBV7-2 and J usage is TRBJ1-1; 9 positions match TRBD1. The CDR3 runs 15 residues. Looked up from germline, CDR1 is SGHTA and CDR2 is FQGNSA. J was trimmed by 4 bases and V by 5 bases; bases with no gene match: 8. This chain's CDR3 is CASSPINRGRTEAFF. CDR3 coding DNA: TGTGCCAGCAGCCCTATAAACAGGGGGCGCACTGAAGCTTTCTTT.

The chain employs TRBV10-3 and TRBJ2-3; 7 bases are a match to TRBD1. V lost 2 bases and J lost 6; bases outside the gene matches: 11. CDR1 is ENHRY and CDR2 is SYGVKD in the germline V gene. This CDR3 is built from 16 residues. CDR3 amino acids: CAISEPGQRVLDTQYF. The CDR3 bases are TGTGCCATCAGTGAGCCGGGACAGAGGGTGTTGGATACGCAGTATTTT.

The CDR3 sequence: CASSQGLTSVAKNIQYF. CDR3 coding DNA: TGTGCCAGCAGCCAAGGCCTGACTAGCGTAGCCAAAAACATTCAGTACTTC. The genes are TRBV3-1 and TRBJ2-4; 8 nucleotides match TRBD2. Germline V gives CDR1 LGHDT, CDR2 YNNKEL (reference sequence). CDR3 length equals 17 residues. Trimming cost V 1 base and J 0 bases; bases outside gene matches: 5.

The rearrangement joins TRBV6-5 to TRBJ2-1; D is undetermined. The DNA end is more similar to TRBJ2-7, so the J call may be wrong. The CDR3 has 14 amino acids. The germline V gene encodes CDR1 MNHEY and CDR2 SVGAGI. The CDR3 nucleotides are TGTGCCAGCACCCGAGGTCCCTCCTACAATGAGCAGTACTTC. It codes for CASTRGPSYNEQYF.